The 19 T cell receptor beta chains presented below share a single source sample, sequenced in a study of T cell responses to AZD1222 COVID-19 vaccine. Sequencing was performed with immunoSEQ multiplex PCR; in TCRdb, only in-frame clones are kept and a portion is missing. This table has just over 90,000 clones, 75% to 90% appearing once. The material sequenced was peripheral blood, taken 28 days after the second AZD1222 dose. The receptors were gathered from an adult who received the AZD1222 COVID-19 vaccine.

The chain uses TRBV6-5 and TRBJ1-1, with 9 bases fitting TRBD1. This CDR3 has 14 residues. CDR1 is MNHEY and CDR2 is SVGAGI in the germline V gene. Trimming cost V 6 bases and J 6 bases; bases outside gene matches: 8. CDR3 in amino acids: CASSLGTGLPEAFF. The CDR3 nucleotides read TGTGCCAGCAGCCTCGGGACAGGGCTCCCTGAAGCTTTCTTT.

This chain uses TRBV12-3 or TRBV12-4 with TRBJ2-7; D is unresolved. This CDR3 region has 13 residues. Deletions cut 7 bases from V and 0 bases from J, with 10 bases between. The CDR3 reads CASTVGSSYEQYF. The CDR3 DNA follows: TGTGCCAGCACCGTGGGCAGCTCCTACGAGCAGTACTTC.

V gene TRBV7-3 combines with J gene TRBJ2-3; D remains ambiguous. The germline V gene has CDR1 SGHTA and CDR2 FQGTGA. Deletions cut 4 bases from V and 6 bases from J, with 11 bases between. The CDR3 runs to 13 residues. DNA of the CDR3: TGTGCCAGCAGCTCATCACAGTCGGATACGCAGTATTTT. Its translation is CASSSSQSDTQYF.

The chain is built from TRBV5-1 and TRBJ1-1; possible D gene TRBD1, 6 bases. The CDR3 is 15 residues long. V was shortened by 0 bases and J by 3 bases, with 12 bases between the two germline ends. The germline V gene has CDR1 SGHRS and CDR2 YFSETQ. CDR3 amino acids: CASSLVPGADTEAFF. The CDR3 DNA sequence: TGCGCCAGCAGCTTGGTCCCAGGGGCGGACACTGAAGCTTTCTTT.

The chain links TRBV19 to TRBJ1-1, with D tentatively TRBD1 (5 bases). There are 15 residues in the CDR3. The ends were cut back, 0 bases at V and 4 bases at J, with 12 bases in the middle. CDR1 is LNHDA and CDR2 is SQIVND in the germline V gene (reference sequence). The CDR3 DNA follows: TGTGCCAGTAGTATAGAAGAGGGGCGAGGCACTGAAGCTTTCTTT. This sequence encodes CASSIEEGRGTEAFF.

This chain's CDR3 is CASSLVRESSYEQYF. The DNA of the CDR3 is TGTGCCAGCAGCTTAGTAAGGGAGTCCTCCTACGAGCAGTACTTC. The chain employs TRBV7-9 and TRBJ2-7, with D possibly being TRBD2 (5 bases). Germline V CDR1 and CDR2: SEHNR, FQNEAQ (reference sequence). The CDR3 extends over 15 amino acids. The V end was cut by 1 base, the J end by 0 bases, with 10 bases between.

The chain employs TRBV13 and TRBJ2-3; 9 positions match TRBD2. Germline CDR1 PRHDT, CDR2 FYEKMQ (reference sequence). Germline trimming cut 4 bases from V and 2 bases from J; bases unmatched to any gene: 7. CDR3 length: 16 residues. The CDR3 coding sequence is TGTGCCAGCAGCTCCCGACTAGCGGATGTCACAGATACGCAGTATTTT. Translated: CASSSRLADVTDTQYF. Looking up the rest from reference TRBV13 and TRBJ2-3 gives the full variable domain: AAGVIQSPRHLIKEKRETATLKCYPIPRHDTVYWYQQGPGQDPQFLISFYEKMQSDKGSIPDRFSAQQFSDYHSELNMSSLELGDSALYFCASSSRLADVTDTQYFGPGTRLTVL.

The sample holds one count of this clone. The chain couples TRBV10-3 to TRBJ1-1, with 7 bases aligning to TRBD1. V lost 6 bases to trimming and J lost 7 bases; unmatched junction nucleotides: 2. Germline assignment: CDR1 ENHRY and CDR2 SYGVKD. This CDR3 comprises 11 residues. The CDR3 spells CAIRRQGEAFF. The CDR3 coding sequence is TGTGCCATCAGGAGACAGGGTGAAGCTTTCTTT.

The chain links TRBV4-3 to TRBJ2-2; D may match TRBD1 or TRBD2 (5 bases each). The CDR3 is made up of 13 amino acids. Germline V gene data show CDR1 as LGHNA and CDR2 as YSLEER. V gave up 4 bases and J gave up 6 bases, with 9 bases separating them. CDR3 DNA sequence: TGCGCCAGCAGCCTGGGGGTCGCCGGGGAGCTGTTTTTT. Amino acids: CASSLGVAGELFF.

This clone has a handful of counts. This chain links TRBV11-3 with TRBJ1-1; the D is unclear. Looked up from germline, CDR1 is SGHNT and CDR2 is YENEEA. The CDR3 is 13 amino acids. V gave up 2 bases and J gave up 1 base, with 5 bases separating them. The CDR3 protein is CASSLLGNTEAFF. In nucleotides, the CDR3 is TGTGCCAGCAGCTTACTGGGGAACACTGAAGCTTTCTTT.

The J gene is TRBJ1-1, the V gene TRBV11-3; D is uncertain. Germline V gene lookup returns CDR1 SGHNT and CDR2 YENEEA. Trimming cost V 5 bases and J 7 bases, with 11 bases left between them. The CDR3 loop spans 12 amino acids. The CDR3 here is CASSKSEDEAFF. CDR3 DNA sequence: TGTGCCAGCAGCAAGTCTGAGGATGAAGCTTTCTTT.

The chain couples TRBV6-1 to TRBJ1-5; a weak D match, TRBD1 (5 bases). The CDR3 is 16 residues long. Germline V CDR1 and CDR2: MNHNS, SASEGT. Deletions cut 1 base from V and 0 bases from J, with 10 bases between. The chain's CDR3 is CASSEVPGHSNQPQHF. CDR3 sequence (DNA): TGTGCCAGCAGTGAAGTGCCAGGACATAGCAATCAGCCCCAGCATTTT.

This rearrangement joins TRBV12-3 or TRBV12-4 to TRBJ1-1; D gene ambiguous. CDR3 length: 13 amino acids. V lost 2 bases and J lost 7, with 11 bases in between. CDR3 in DNA: TGTGCCAGCAGTTTAAGAGGTGACGGTGAAGCTTTCTTT. This sequence encodes CASSLRGDGEAFF.

The chain links TRBV11-1 to TRBJ1-1; TRBD1 aligns across 7 bases. V lost 1 base, J lost 6 bases, and 5 bases stayed unmatched. CDR3 length equals 14 residues. The germline V gene has CDR1 SGHAT and CDR2 FQDESV (reference sequence). CDR3 DNA: TGTGCCAGCAGCTTAGGGGACAGAATATCTGAAGCTTTCTTT. Amino acids: CASSLGDRISEAFF. Full variable domain (missing parts from reference TRBV11-1 and TRBJ1-1): EAEVAQSPRYKITEKSQAVAFWCDPISGHATLYWYRQILGQGPELLVQFQDESVVDDSQLPKDRFSAERLKGVDSTLKIQPAELGDSAMYLCASSLGDRISEAFFGQGTRLTVV.

This chain links TRBV2 with TRBJ2-2, with 10 nucleotides matching TRBD1. This CDR3 is built from 14 residues. The ends lost 6 bases at V and 3 bases at J; junction bases unmatched: 1. Germline V gene data show CDR1 as SNHLY and CDR2 as FYNNEI. The CDR3 loop reads CASRGQGYTGELFF. The DNA for the CDR3 is TGTGCCAGCAGGGGACAGGGGTACACCGGGGAGCTGTTTTTT.

The genes are TRBV9 and TRBJ1-3; a weak D match, TRBD1 (6 bases). Trimming stripped 3 bases from V and 3 bases from J, with 13 bases between. Germline V gene data show CDR1 as SGDLS and CDR2 as YYNGEE. The CDR3 has 15 amino acids. The CDR3 DNA sequence: TGTGCCAGCAGCGGTCGGGGGGCCTATGGAAACACCATATATTTT. This sequence encodes CASSGRGAYGNTIYF.

This clone appeared once. The gene calls are TRBV5-4 and TRBJ2-1, with D possibly matching TRBD1 (6 bases). CDR3 length: 15 residues. V gave up 4 bases and J gave up 2 bases, with 13 bases separating them. The germline V gene has CDR1 SGHNT and CDR2 YYREEE (reference sequence). CDR3: CASSAAGTTYNEQFF. The CDR3 DNA follows: TGTGCCAGCAGCGCCGCCGGGACAACCTACAATGAGCAGTTCTTC. Full variable domain (remainder filled in from reference TRBV5-4 and TRBJ2-1): ETGVTQSPTHLIKTRGQQVTLRCSSQSGHNTVSWYQQALGQGPQFIFQYYREEENGRGNFPPRFSGLQFPNYSSELNVNALELDDSALYLCASSAAGTTYNEQFFGPGTRLTVL.

The V call is TRBV21-1, the J call TRBJ1-1; the table's D call TRBD1 went unverified against the DNA. TRBV21-1 has pseudogene status. This CDR3 has 17 amino acids. Written as DNA, the CDR3 is TGTGCCAGCAGCAAAATTTGCAACCGGGACAAGAACACTGAAGCTTTCTTT. Encoded protein: CASSKICNRDKNTEAFF.

The V gene is TRBV6-2 or TRBV6-3, the J gene TRBJ1-5; tentative D call: TRBD1 (5 bases). The CDR3 consists of 18 residues. Looked up from germline, CDR1 is MNHEY and CDR2 is SVGEGT. V was trimmed by 5 bases and J by 0 bases, leaving 20 bases between them. The CDR3 region has the DNA TGTGCCAGCAGTGCGGAGTGGGGCAAAAGGAGTAGCAATCAGCCCCAGCATTTT. It is translated as CASSAEWGKRSSNQPQHF.